This TCR beta chain comes out of a study of T cell responses to AZD1222 COVID-19 vaccine. Study background: Investigators merged groups given second doses at roughly 4 or roughly 12 weeks. Study findings and constraints: Baseline serology detected seropositivity in only six AZD1222 recipients. White British people made up most donors, females outnumbered males, and clonal diversity was possibly underestimated. There were vaccine-associated CD4 TCRs across spike, dominant at 160-218 and 743-854.

This clone was observed a single time. The target antigen is unknown. With 5 bases clipped from V and 5 bases from J, the junction kept 2 bases outside the gene matches. The CDR3 contains 14 residues. Germline loops: CDR1 MGHRA, CDR2 YSYEKL. The data were produced by immunoSEQ multiplex PCR, yet TCRdb's version contains in-frame clones alone and is incomplete. The table lists about 180,000 clones, 70% to 90% of them singletons. The source is an adult in good health. The sequenced sample was peripheral blood, obtained on day 0 of AZD1222 vaccination. The chain carries TRBV4-1 and TRBJ1-4, with TRBD1 matching over 10 bases. The CDR3 is CASSSTGGNEKLFF. The CDR3 DNA is TGCGCCAGCAGCTCGACAGGGGGCAATGAAAAACTGTTTTTT.